These 21 T cell receptor beta chains share one sample of origin, sequenced in a study of OX40 agonist ivuxolimab in advanced cancers. The repertoire was sequenced with immunoSEQ multiplex PCR; TCRdb's copy has only in-frame clones and lacks some. The sample contains approximately 81,000 clones, more than 65% of which appear only once. The sample consisted of CD4+ or CD8+ T cells sorted from blood, taken in a trial of the OX40 agonist ivuxolimab. These receptors all stem from an adult with an advanced solid tumor such as melanoma, head and neck, liver or kidney cancer.

Here the CDR3 reads CASSARQTGELFF. CDR3 nucleotides: TGTGCCAGTAGTGCCCGCCAAACCGGGGAGCTGTTTTTT. The chain uses TRBV19 and TRBJ2-2, with no clear D. This CDR3 contains 13 residues. V was clipped by 5 bases and J by 5 bases, with 9 bases between them. Germline-derived CDR1 and CDR2 are LNHDA and SQIVND (reference sequence).

The chain recombines TRBV4-2 with TRBJ2-7, with 10 bases lining up with TRBD1. V was pared by 5 bases and J by 5 bases, with 6 bases of the junction left unmatched. This CDR3 has 14 residues. From germline, CDR1 is LGHNA and CDR2 YNFKEQ. The CDR3 region is CASSLGTGVNEQYF. CDR3 nucleotides: TGTGCCAGCAGCTTGGGGACAGGGGTTAACGAGCAGTACTTC.

The chain employs TRBV29-1 and TRBJ1-3, with 7 bases identical to TRBD1. This CDR3 region has 15 residues. The J segment lost 0 bases and the V segment lost 5 bases, leaving 7 bases of the junction unmatched. Germline V lookup: CDR1 SQVTM, CDR2 ANQGSEA. The DNA for the CDR3 is TGCAGCGTTAGGACAGGTCCGGGCTCTGGAAACACCATATATTTT. Translated: CSVRTGPGSGNTIYF.

The rearrangement links TRBV9 to TRBJ1-2; 9 bases line up with TRBD1. Germline assignment: CDR1 SGDLS and CDR2 YYNGEE. CDR3 length: 14 residues. V dropped 3 bases and J dropped 4; count of bases not matched to a gene: 4. Here the CDR3 DNA reads TGTGCCAGCAGCGAGACAGGGGGAGGCTATGGCTACACCTTC. It is translated as CASSETGGGYGYTF.

This clone has only a few counts. V gene TRBV2 combines with J gene TRBJ2-5; weak D call: TRBD2 (5 bases). The V gene lost 8 bases and the J gene lost 5 bases, with 18 bases spanning the gap. Germline V gives CDR1 SNHLY, CDR2 FYNNEI. The CDR3 length is 14 residues. Written as DNA, the CDR3 is TGTGCCAGCGCGCTAGCCCCCGACGGCGAGACCCAGTACTTC. Translated, it gives CASALAPDGETQYF.

The V call is TRBV5-1, the J call TRBJ1-3; weak D call: TRBD1 (5 bases). The CDR3 contains 16 residues. Germline V gives CDR1 SGHRS, CDR2 YFSETQ. V lost 3 bases and J 0 bases, leaving 13 bases between the germline ends. The CDR3 nucleotides read TGCGCCAGCAGCTCGGGGACTTCCAGCTCTGGAAACACCATATATTTT. Protein product: CASSSGTSSSGNTIYF.

The chain recombines TRBV19 with TRBJ2-5; tentatively, D is TRBD2 (6 bases). The DNA matches TRBJ2-7 better at its end, which makes the J call doubtful. Germline loops: CDR1 LNHDA, CDR2 SQIVND (reference sequence). This CDR3 region has 16 residues. CDR3 sequence: CASSFTAGTEPYEQYF. In nucleotides, the CDR3 is TGTGCCAGTAGTTTCACCGCCGGGACTGAGCCCTACGAGCAGTACTTC.

This sequence joins TRBV5-1 and TRBJ2-5; D uncertain. The length of the CDR3 is 13 residues. Germline lookup yields CDR1 SGHRS and CDR2 YFSETQ. V shed 7 bases and J shed 5 bases, with 15 bases lying between them. CDR3 DNA sequence: TGCGCCAGCTCATCCGGGCTAATCGAGACCCAGTACTTC. This sequence encodes CASSSGLIETQYF.

The rearrangement links TRBV18 to TRBJ1-3; D uncertain. Looked up from germline, CDR1 is KGHSH and CDR2 is LQKENI. This CDR3 region has 14 residues. Trimming removed 6 bases from V and 4 bases from J, with 13 bases in between. CDR3 sequence reads: CASSRESGGNTIYF. Written as DNA, the CDR3 is TGTGCCAGCTCGCGGGAGTCGGGGGGAAACACCATATATTTT.

The chain links TRBV6-5 to TRBJ2-5; D not certain. CDR3 length equals 13 residues. Germline V gene sequence: CDR1 MNHEY, CDR2 SVGAGI. Trimming shortened V by 6 bases and J by 5 bases, and 13 bases separated the two germline ends. This CDR3 reads CASRKGPRETQYF. The CDR3 nucleotides are TGTGCCAGCAGGAAAGGGCCGAGGGAGACCCAGTACTTC.

This clone was seen only a few times. J is TRBJ1-2 and V is TRBV11-2, with TRBD1 matching over 10 bases. The trim removed 8 bases at V and 5 bases at J, leaving 8 bases unmatched. The CDR3 extends over 14 amino acids. CDR1 is SGHAT, CDR2 FQNNGV, per germline. CDR3 bases: TGTGCCAGCGCCTTGACAGGGGGCATGTATGGCTACACCTTC. The encoded protein is CASALTGGMYGYTF. Using reference TRBV11-2 and TRBJ1-2 for the parts outside the CDR3, the full variable domain is EAGVAQSPRYKIIEKRQSVAFWCNPISGHATLYWYQQILGQGPKLLIQFQNNGVVDDSQLPKDRFSAERLKGVDSTLKIQPAKLEDSAVYLCASALTGGMYGYTFGSGTRLTVV.

The V and J genes are TRBV5-3 and TRBJ1-5; 8 positions agree with TRBD1. TRBV5-3 is identified as an open reading frame with a role that is uncertain. The CDR3 length is 17 residues. V trimming: 0 bases; J trimming: 1 base; junction bases outside the gene matches: 6. The CDR3 here is CARSLEVQGVSNQPQHF. The DNA of the CDR3 is TGTGCCAGAAGCTTGGAGGTACAGGGGGTGAGCAATCAGCCCCAGCATTTT.

V usage is TRBV7-9 and J usage is TRBJ1-2; unclear D gene. CDR1 and CDR2 (germline): SEHNR, FQNEAQ (reference sequence). V lost 6 bases and J 6 bases, leaving 14 bases between the germline ends. This CDR3 region has 13 residues. The CDR3 DNA follows: TGTGCCAGCAGTTGGGCAGAAATTAATGGCTACACCTTC. The encoded protein is CASSWAEINGYTF.

The chain has TRBV28 and TRBJ1-1, with D tentatively TRBD1 (5 bases). V was shortened by 6 bases and J by 5 bases, with 13 bases between the two germline ends. Germline V gives CDR1 MDHEN, CDR2 SYDVKM. This CDR3 has 13 amino acids. The CDR3 is CASSLGGVTEAFF. The CDR3 nucleotides read TGTGCCAGCAGCCTGGGGGGGGTGACTGAAGCTTTCTTT. The entire variable domain, with the rest obtained from reference TRBV28 and TRBJ1-1, is as follows: DVKVTQSSRYLVKRTGEKVFLECVQDMDHENMFWYRQDPGLGLRLIYFSYDVKMKEKGDIPEGYSVSREKKERFSLILESASTNQTSMYLCASSLGGVTEAFFGQGTRLTVV.

As regards this clone: The junction and the germline gene differ at one end; a read error may be behind it. V is TRBV2 and J is TRBJ2-4; tentatively, D is TRBD1 (5 bases). The CDR3 consists of 11 residues. Germline V gene lookup returns CDR1 SNHLY and CDR2 FYNNEI. The CDR3 coding sequence is TGTGCCAGCAGTCGGCAGGGCGTTATGGACTTC. Translation: CASSRQGVMDF.

This clone has just one count. The J gene is TRBJ2-7, the V gene TRBV4-3; 9 bases line up with TRBD1. The trim removed 0 bases at V and 4 bases at J, leaving 1 base unmatched. CDR1 and CDR2 from the germline V gene are LGHNA and YSLEER. CDR3 size: 14 residues. CDR3 coding DNA: TGCGCCAGCAGCCAAGAGACAGGGGGTTACGAGCAGTACTTC. Translating it yields CASSQETGGYEQYF.

The rearrangement joins TRBV18 to TRBJ2-6, with TRBD1 matching over 9 bases. J gave up 2 bases and V 4 bases, and 3 bases lay outside the gene matches. The CDR3 totals 16 residues. Germline assignment: CDR1 KGHSH and CDR2 LQKENI. The CDR3 region is CASSRRQGAGANVLTF. The CDR3 DNA sequence: TGTGCCAGCTCACGAAGACAGGGGGCTGGGGCCAACGTCCTGACTTTC.

The J gene is TRBJ2-1, the V gene TRBV5-1; 9 nucleotides agree with TRBD1. With 3 bases clipped from V and 7 bases from J, the junction kept 8 bases outside the gene matches. Germline V gives CDR1 SGHRS, CDR2 YFSETQ. This CDR3 is 15 amino acids long. The CDR3 here is CASSYAGQGLNEQFF. The CDR3 DNA is TGCGCCAGCAGCTACGCGGGACAGGGATTGAATGAGCAGTTCTTC.

The chain recombines TRBV27 with TRBJ1-2, with D unresolved. The V gene's germline CDR1 is MNHEY and CDR2 SMNVEV (reference sequence). This CDR3 spans 11 amino acids. CDR3 sequence reads: CDKTVNYGYTF. The CDR3 coding sequence is TGTGACAAGACGGTCAACTATGGCTACACCTTC.

This clone was picked up a small number of times. This chain joins TRBV6-5 and TRBJ2-7; 9 nucleotides align to TRBD1. The junction had 7 bases not matched to a gene; V was cut back by 7 bases and J by 6 bases. CDR3 length: 13 residues. Germline CDR1 and CDR2: MNHEY and SVGAGI. The CDR3 reads CASKRTGVGEQYF. The CDR3 DNA follows: TGTGCCAGCAAAAGGACAGGGGTCGGCGAGCAGTACTTC.

This rearrangement joins TRBV5-1 to TRBJ2-7; D uncertain. Trimming pared 5 bases from V and 0 bases from J, leaving 9 bases between. The CDR3 length is 13 residues. Germline CDR1 SGHRS, CDR2 YFSETQ. Here the CDR3 DNA reads TGCGCCAGCAGAGAGACATCCTCCTACGAGCAGTACTTC. This gives the protein CASRETSSYEQYF.